Presented here are 15 T cell receptor beta chains from one specimen sequenced in a study of identical twins. MiXCR, applied by TCRdb to the 5' RACE reads, yields one record per CDR3 protein. The sample has roughly 1,500,000 distinct CDR3 sequences, 25% to 35% seen once. Sequenced sample: cord blood. These receptors were obtained from a newborn girl in good health.

The gene calls are TRBV7-9 and TRBJ2-7; D is perhaps TRBD1 (6 bases). Trimming stripped 5 bases from V and 6 bases from J, with 17 bases between. CDR1 is SEHNR and CDR2 is FQNEAQ in the germline V gene (reference sequence). The CDR3 loop spans 14 amino acids. The CDR3 loop is CASSPGQIFSEQYF. The CDR3 DNA reads as TGTGCCAGCAGCCCCGGACAGATTTTTAGCGAGCAGTACTTC.

This clonotype was detected only a few times. This chain joins TRBV3-1 and TRBJ2-7, with D hard to call. The length of the CDR3 is 13 residues. Trimming removed 4 bases from V and 6 bases from J, with 13 bases in between. CDR1 and CDR2 from the germline V gene are LGHDT and YNNKEL (reference sequence). This chain's CDR3 is CASSLGPGVEQYF. The DNA for the CDR3 is TGTGCCAGCAGCCTAGGTCCCGGAGTCGAGCAGTACTTC.

The rearrangement joins TRBV12-3 or TRBV12-4 to TRBJ2-4; 9 bases are a match to TRBD2. The J call may be in error: the DNA end matches TRBJ2-7 better. The CDR3 totals 14 residues. CDR3 bases: TGTGCCAGCAGTTTGGCGAGCGGGAGGACCGAGCAGTACTTC. This codes for CASSLASGRTEQYF.

The rearrangement uses TRBV6-1 and TRBJ2-3; perhaps TRBD2 as D (5 bases). Trimming removed 7 bases from V and 4 bases from J, with 15 bases in between. CDR1 is MNHNS and CDR2 is SASEGT in the germline V gene. The CDR3 runs to 14 residues. CDR3 amino acids: CASNPGMFADTQYF. In DNA, the CDR3 is TGTGCCAGCAATCCCGGGATGTTTGCAGATACGCAGTATTTT.

The rearrangement uses TRBV11-2 and TRBJ1-1; 9 bases map to TRBD1. Unmatched junction bases numbered 5, after V lost 1 base and J lost 2 bases. This CDR3 has 16 amino acids. The V gene's germline CDR1 is SGHAT and CDR2 FQNNGV. The CDR3 reads CASSLVRDRDNTEAFF. In DNA, the CDR3 is TGTGCCAGCAGCTTAGTCCGGGACAGGGATAACACTGAAGCTTTCTTT.

This chain links TRBV7-9 with TRBJ2-7; maybe TRBD1 (5 bases). The length of the CDR3 is 15 residues. The V end was cut by 5 bases, the J end by 7 bases, with 21 bases between. Germline CDR1 reads SEHNR; CDR2 reads FQNEAQ (reference sequence). The CDR3 region is CASSIDSRSYHEQYF. CDR3 nucleotides: TGTGCCAGCAGCATCGACAGCCGCTCCTACCATGAGCAGTACTTC.

In the case of this clonotype: This sequence may be a read error, since a much larger clone differs from it by one base. V is TRBV11-2 and J is TRBJ2-1; TRBD2 matches at 8 bases. Germline loops: CDR1 SGHAT, CDR2 FQNNGV. This CDR3 comprises 15 residues. The CDR3 reads CASSSRLAPYIEQFF. The CDR3 bases are TGTGCCAGCAGCTCTCGACTAGCGCCTTACATTGAGCAGTTCTTC. Full variable domain (missing parts from reference TRBV11-2 and TRBJ2-1): EAGVAQSPRYKIIEKRQSVAFWCNPISGHATLYWYQQILGQGPKLLIQFQNNGVVDDSQLPKDRFSAERLKGVDSTLKIQPAKLEDSAVYLCASSSRLAPYIEQFFGPGTRLTVL.

This chain joins TRBV20-1 and TRBJ1-4; TRBD1 matches at 7 bases. V dropped 6 bases and J dropped 0; count of bases not matched to a gene: 4. Germline V gene sequence: CDR1 DFQATT, CDR2 SNEGSKA (reference sequence). This CDR3 is 14 amino acids long. CDR3 bases: TGCAGTGCGACCGGACAGGCAACTAATGAAAAACTGTTTTTT. Amino acids: CSATGQATNEKLFF.

The chain couples TRBV20-1 to TRBJ1-5; perhaps TRBD1 as D (6 bases). Germline CDR1 and CDR2: DFQATT and SNEGSKA (reference sequence). The CDR3 has 15 residues. V was pared by 0 bases and J by 1 base, with 10 bases between. Here the CDR3 reads CSARDRGASNQPQHF. CDR3 in DNA: TGCAGTGCTAGAGATCGGGGGGCAAGCAATCAGCCCCAGCATTTT.

In regard to this clonotype: One end of the junction varies from germline; a read error may be responsible. The V call is TRBV5-1, the J call TRBJ2-5; TRBD2 might be the D (5 bases). This CDR3 comprises 14 residues. CDR1 and CDR2 from the germline V gene are SGHRS and YFSETQ. The chain's CDR3 is CTSSGGASQETQYF. The CDR3 nucleotides read TGCACCAGCAGCGGTGGCGCCTCCCAGGAGACCCAGTACTTC.

The chain couples TRBV2 to TRBJ2-3, with 14 bases identical to TRBD2. This CDR3 is built from 17 residues. V lost 6 bases to trimming and J lost 4 bases; unmatched junction nucleotides: 9. Germline CDR1 is SNHLY and CDR2 is FYNNEI. The CDR3 spells CASRGPGLAGESDTQYF. The CDR3 nucleotides read TGTGCCAGCAGGGGACCGGGACTAGCGGGGGAGTCAGATACGCAGTATTTT.

The chain carries TRBV20-1 and TRBJ1-6; D remains ambiguous. The CDR3 spans 12 residues. Germline CDR1 DFQATT, CDR2 SNEGSKA (reference sequence). V lost 1 base and J 9 bases, leaving 7 bases between the germline ends. The CDR3 sequence: CSARGRISPLHF. CDR3 sequence (DNA): TGCAGTGCTAGAGGCCGTATTTCACCCCTCCACTTT.

The chain is built from TRBV28 and TRBJ1-4, with D possibly matching TRBD1 (5 bases). V shed 7 bases and J shed 4 bases, with 16 bases lying between them. Per the germline V gene, CDR1 is MDHEN and CDR2 is SYDVKM. The CDR3 has 15 residues. The CDR3 loop reads CASTMTGTRNEKLFF. Written as DNA, the CDR3 is TGTGCCAGCACGATGACGGGGACCCGTAATGAAAAACTGTTTTTT.

J is TRBJ1-1 and V is TRBV28, with D tentatively TRBD1 (5 bases). The CDR3 spans 12 residues. Trimming cost V 3 bases and J 11 bases, with 13 bases left between them. CDR1 and CDR2 from the germline V gene are MDHEN and SYDVKM. Here the CDR3 reads CASSLRGGWAFF. Here the CDR3 DNA reads TGTGCCAGCAGTTTGCGGGGCGGCTGGGCTTTCTTT.

This chain connects TRBV10-3 to TRBJ1-5; TRBD1 might be the D (5 bases). CDR3 size: 14 residues. Germline V gene lookup returns CDR1 ENHRY and CDR2 SYGVKD. Trimming shortened V by 2 bases and J by 8 bases, and 13 bases separated the two germline ends. CDR3 sequence: CAISEGWSGEPQHF. The CDR3 DNA reads TGTGCCATCAGTGAGGGGTGGTCGGGGGAGCCCCAGCATTTT.